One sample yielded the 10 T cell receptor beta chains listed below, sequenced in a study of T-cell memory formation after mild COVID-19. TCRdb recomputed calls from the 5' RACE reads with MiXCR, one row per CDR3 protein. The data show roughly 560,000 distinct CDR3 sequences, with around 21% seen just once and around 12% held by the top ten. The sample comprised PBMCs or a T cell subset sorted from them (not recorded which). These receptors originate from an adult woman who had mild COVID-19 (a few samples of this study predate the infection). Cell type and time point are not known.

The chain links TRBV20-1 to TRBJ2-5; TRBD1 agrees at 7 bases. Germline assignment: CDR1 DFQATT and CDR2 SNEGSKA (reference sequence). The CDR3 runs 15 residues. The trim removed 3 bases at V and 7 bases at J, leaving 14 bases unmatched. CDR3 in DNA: TGCAGTGCTAGTCGGTCGAGGGGGCGTCGTGGGACCCAGTACTTC. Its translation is CSASRSRGRRGTQYF.

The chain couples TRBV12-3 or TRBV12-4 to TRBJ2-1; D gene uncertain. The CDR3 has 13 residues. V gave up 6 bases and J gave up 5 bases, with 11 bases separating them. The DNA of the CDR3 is TGTGCCAGCAGCCGAACAGAAGACAATGAGCAGTTCTTC. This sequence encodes CASSRTEDNEQFF.

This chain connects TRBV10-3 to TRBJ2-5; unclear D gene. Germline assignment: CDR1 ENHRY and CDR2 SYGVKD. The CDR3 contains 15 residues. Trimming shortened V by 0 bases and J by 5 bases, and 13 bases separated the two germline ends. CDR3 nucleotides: TGTGCCATCAGTGAGTCCATCGGGCAAGGGGAGACCCAGTACTTC. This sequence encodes CAISESIGQGETQYF.

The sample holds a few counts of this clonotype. In DNA, the CDR3 is TGTGCCAGCACCGGGACAGGAGTTCAGGATGAGCAGTTCTTC. This encodes CASTGTGVQDEQFF. The chain joins TRBV7-9 to TRBJ2-1; 8 bases align to TRBD1. CDR1 and CDR2 from the germline V gene are SEHNR and FQNEAQ (reference sequence). Trimming removed 7 bases from V and 8 bases from J; junction bases left unmatched: 10. The CDR3 is 14 residues long.

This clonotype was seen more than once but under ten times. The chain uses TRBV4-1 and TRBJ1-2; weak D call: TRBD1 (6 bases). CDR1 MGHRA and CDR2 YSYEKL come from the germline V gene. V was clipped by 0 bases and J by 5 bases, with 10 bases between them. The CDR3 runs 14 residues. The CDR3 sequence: CASSQDGTLYGYTF. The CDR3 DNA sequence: TGCGCCAGCAGCCAAGACGGGACACTATATGGCTACACCTTC.

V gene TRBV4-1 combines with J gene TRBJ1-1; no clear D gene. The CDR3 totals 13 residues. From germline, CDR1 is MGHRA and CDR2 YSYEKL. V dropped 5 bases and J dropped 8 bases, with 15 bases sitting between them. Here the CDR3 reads CASSKPATYEAFF. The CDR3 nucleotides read TGCGCCAGCAGCAAACCGGCTACATACGAAGCTTTCTTT.

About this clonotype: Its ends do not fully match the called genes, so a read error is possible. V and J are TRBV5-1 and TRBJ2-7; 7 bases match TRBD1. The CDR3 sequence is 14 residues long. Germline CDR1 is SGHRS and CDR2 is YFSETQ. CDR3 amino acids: CASSSDRTGSSSSF. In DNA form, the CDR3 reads TGCGCCAGCAGCTCGGACCGGACAGGCAGTTCTAGCAGCTTC.

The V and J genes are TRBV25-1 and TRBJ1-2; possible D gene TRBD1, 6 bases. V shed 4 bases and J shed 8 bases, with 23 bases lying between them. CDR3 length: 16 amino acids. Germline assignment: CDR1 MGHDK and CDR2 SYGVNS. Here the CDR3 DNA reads TGTGCCAGCAGTGGGCTAGTGGGCAGGGGCATGCGCGGCTACACCTTC. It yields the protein CASSGLVGRGMRGYTF.

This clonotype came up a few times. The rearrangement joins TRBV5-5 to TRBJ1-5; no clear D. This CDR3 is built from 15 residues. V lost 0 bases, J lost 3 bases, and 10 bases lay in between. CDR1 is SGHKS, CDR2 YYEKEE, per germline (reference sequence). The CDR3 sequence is CASSLGAAPNQPQHF. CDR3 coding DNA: TGTGCCAGCAGCTTGGGGGCGGCCCCCAATCAGCCCCAGCATTTT.

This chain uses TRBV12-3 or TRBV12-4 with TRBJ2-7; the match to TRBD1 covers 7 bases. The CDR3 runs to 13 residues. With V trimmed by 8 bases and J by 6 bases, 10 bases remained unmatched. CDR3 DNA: TGTGCCAGCGGGTTACAGGGGATCGGCGAGCAGTACTTC. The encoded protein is CASGLQGIGEQYF.